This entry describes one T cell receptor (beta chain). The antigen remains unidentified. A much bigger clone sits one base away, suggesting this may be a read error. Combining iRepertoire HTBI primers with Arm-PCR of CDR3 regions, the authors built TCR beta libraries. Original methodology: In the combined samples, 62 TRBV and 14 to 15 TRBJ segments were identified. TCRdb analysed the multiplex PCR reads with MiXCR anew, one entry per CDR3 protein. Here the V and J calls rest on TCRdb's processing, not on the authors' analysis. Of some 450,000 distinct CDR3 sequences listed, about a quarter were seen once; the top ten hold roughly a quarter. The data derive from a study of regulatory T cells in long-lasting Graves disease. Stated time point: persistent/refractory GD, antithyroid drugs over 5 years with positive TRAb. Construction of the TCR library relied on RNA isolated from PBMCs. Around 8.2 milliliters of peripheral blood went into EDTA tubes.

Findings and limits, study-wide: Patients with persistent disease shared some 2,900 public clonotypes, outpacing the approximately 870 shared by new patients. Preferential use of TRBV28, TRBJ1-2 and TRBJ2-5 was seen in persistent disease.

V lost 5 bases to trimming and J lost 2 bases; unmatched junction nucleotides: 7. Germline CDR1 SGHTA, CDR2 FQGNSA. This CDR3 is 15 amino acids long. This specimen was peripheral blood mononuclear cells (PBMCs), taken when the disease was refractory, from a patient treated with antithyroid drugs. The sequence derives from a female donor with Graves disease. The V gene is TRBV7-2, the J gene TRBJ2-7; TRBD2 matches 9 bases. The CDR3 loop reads CASSVRAGGPYEQYF. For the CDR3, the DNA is TGTGCCAGCAGCGTCCGGGCGGGAGGGCCCTACGAGCAGTACTTC.